This entry lists 32 T cell receptor beta chains sequenced from one sample in a study of shared clonotypes between healthy human individuals. Measured with immunoSEQ multiplex PCR; TCRdb has only the in-frame clones, and not every one. The sample includes some 2.1 million clones, about 95% of them seen just once. Positively selected for CCR7, the CD45RO-negative cells used as naive CD8 cells excluded terminally differentiated effector memory CD45RA+ cells. Specimen: naive CD8+ T cells sorted from blood. Receptors originate from a young man in good health.

V gene TRBV11-2 combines with J gene TRBJ2-1; 10 positions match TRBD2. The CDR3 is 12 residues long. V trimming: 1 base; J trimming: 15 bases; junction bases outside the gene matches: 3. Germline V gene data show CDR1 as SGHAT and CDR2 as FQNNGV. CDR3 loop: CASSLGLAGRFF. The CDR3 DNA reads as TGTGCCAGCAGCTTAGGACTAGCGGGCAGGTTCTTC.

The chain carries TRBV28 and TRBJ2-7, with TRBD1 matching 7 bases. The CDR3 runs to 15 residues. V was clipped by 2 bases and J by 7 bases; unmatched bases: 11. Germline values: CDR1 MDHEN, CDR2 SYDVKM. CDR3 nucleotide sequence: TGTGCCAGCAGTTTACATCACGGGGCAGGGGGTGAGCAGTACTTC. It codes for CASSLHHGAGGEQYF.

With regard to this clone: Other DNA sequences in the same sample also yield this CDR3. This chain connects TRBV30 to TRBJ2-7; 9 bases are a match to TRBD1. The CDR3 runs to 14 residues. V gave up 3 bases and J gave up 3 bases; unmatched junction bases: 6. Germline lookup yields CDR1 GTSNPN and CDR2 SVGIG (reference sequence). This chain's CDR3 is CAWSVGTGNYEQYF. The CDR3 nucleotides read TGTGCCTGGAGCGTAGGGACAGGGAACTACGAGCAGTACTTC.

This chain links TRBV28 with TRBJ1-5; no clear D. The germline CDR1 and CDR2 sequences are MDHEN and SYDVKM. The CDR3 length is 15 residues. Deletions cut 1 base from V and 3 bases from J, with 10 bases between. As DNA, the CDR3 is TGTGCCAGCAGTTTATTGTTGGCAGCCAATCAGCCCCAGCATTTT. The encoded protein is CASSLLLAANQPQHF.

This chain joins TRBV6-5 and TRBJ2-1; 9 bases align to TRBD1. Germline CDR1 is MNHEY and CDR2 is SVGAGI. V lost 4 bases to trimming and J lost 2 bases; unmatched junction nucleotides: 6. This CDR3 is 16 amino acids long. The CDR3 protein is CASSSHGQGTYNEQFF. The CDR3 DNA is TGTGCCAGCAGTTCCCACGGACAGGGGACCTACAATGAGCAGTTCTTC.

This sequence joins TRBV27 and TRBJ1-6, with D hard to call. CDR1 and CDR2 (germline): MNHEY, SMNVEV (reference sequence). Trimming cost V 3 bases and J 10 bases, with 7 bases left between them. The CDR3 extends over 12 amino acids. CDR3 nucleotides: TGTGCCAGCAGTTTGGTGGGCTCACCCCTCCACTTT. Translated, it gives CASSLVGSPLHF.

V is TRBV2 and J is TRBJ2-3; TRBD2 agrees at 9 bases. Germline lookup yields CDR1 SNHLY and CDR2 FYNNEI. The length of the CDR3 is 15 residues. CDR3 bases: TGTGCAGCAGCGGCCCTAGCGGGGAGCACAGATACGCAGTATTTT. It yields the protein CAAAALAGSTDTQYF.

The CDR3 reads CASSYGTGVSDYGYTF. DNA of the CDR3: TGTGCCAGCAGCTACGGGACAGGGGTTTCTGACTATGGCTACACCTTC. The chain has TRBV4-2 and TRBJ1-2, with TRBD1 matching 10 bases. Trimming took 5 bases from V and 3 from J; bases not matched to a gene: 9. The CDR3 totals 16 residues. Germline V gene sequence: CDR1 LGHNA, CDR2 YNFKEQ.

The chain combines TRBV27 with TRBJ1-2; tentative D call: TRBD1 (5 bases). There are 15 residues in the CDR3. V was trimmed by 6 bases and J by 2 bases, leaving 16 bases between them. Germline V gene data show CDR1 as MNHEY and CDR2 as SMNVEV (reference sequence). CDR3 sequence reads: CASSPQVGGNYGYTF. The CDR3 DNA reads TGTGCCAGCAGCCCACAGGTCGGGGGGAACTATGGCTACACCTTC.

The chain employs TRBV5-6 and TRBJ1-2; D may be TRBD1 (5 bases). With 4 bases removed from V and 14 bases from J, the gap between germline ends came to 15 bases. The CDR3 length is 11 residues. The germline gives CDR1 SGHDT, CDR2 YYEEEE. CDR3 DNA: TGTGCCAGCAGCCTACTCGGGGCTGAAACCTTC. This translates into CASSLLGAETF.

The chain couples TRBV6-1 to TRBJ2-7, with D unresolved. Trimming removed 0 bases from V and 2 bases from J, with 5 bases in between. The germline CDR1 and CDR2 sequences are MNHNS and SASEGT. The CDR3 contains 13 residues. CDR3 DNA: TGTGCCAGCAGTGAAGCAATACCCTACGAGCAGTACTTC. Translated: CASSEAIPYEQYF.

This chain connects TRBV27 to TRBJ2-3; possible D gene TRBD2, 5 bases. Per the germline V gene, CDR1 is MNHEY and CDR2 is SMNVEV (reference sequence). V was trimmed by 5 bases and J by 4 bases, leaving 10 bases between them. The CDR3 has 13 residues. The CDR3 nucleotides read TGTGCCAGCAGTCTCTGGACTGCAGATACGCAGTATTTT. Protein sequence: CASSLWTADTQYF.

The rearrangement joins TRBV27 to TRBJ2-5, with 9 nucleotides matching TRBD1. There are 16 residues in the CDR3. V was pared by 4 bases and J by 1 base, with 7 bases of the junction left unmatched. Looked up from germline, CDR1 is MNHEY and CDR2 is SMNVEV (reference sequence). The CDR3 DNA reads TGTGCCAGCAGTTCCAGGACAGGGGTCCTCCAAGAGACCCAGTACTTC. Residues: CASSSRTGVLQETQYF.

The chain links TRBV4-1 to TRBJ1-5; D remains ambiguous. The CDR3 totals 15 residues. Germline CDR1 MGHRA, CDR2 YSYEKL. The V and J ends lost 4 bases and 5 bases respectively, with 15 bases between them. CDR3 in amino acids: CASSLGPSMDQPQHF. The DNA of the CDR3 is TGCGCCAGCAGCCTCGGCCCAAGCATGGATCAGCCCCAGCATTTT.

The J gene is TRBJ2-7, the V gene TRBV7-2; 7 nucleotides match TRBD1. Germline CDR1 is SGHTA and CDR2 is FQGNSA. V shed 1 base, J shed 0 bases, and the junction held 3 bases outside the gene matches. The CDR3 extends over 15 amino acids. For the CDR3, the DNA is TGTGCCAGCAGCTTAGTCGGGGACAGCTCCTACGAGCAGTACTTC. The encoded protein is CASSLVGDSSYEQYF.

The rearrangement uses TRBV7-8 and TRBJ2-2; D tentatively fits TRBD1 or TRBD2 (5 bases each). The germline V gene encodes CDR1 SGHVS and CDR2 FQNEAQ. CDR3 length: 17 residues. V was cut by 3 bases and J by 5 bases, with 19 bases left in between. CDR3 region: CASSFRGSGPLTGELFF. The CDR3 DNA follows: TGTGCCAGCAGCTTTAGGGGTTCGGGGCCCCTGACCGGGGAGCTGTTTTTT.

The V call is TRBV2, the J call TRBJ2-7; the D call may be TRBD1 or TRBD2 (5 bases each). Germline V CDR1 and CDR2: SNHLY, FYNNEI. V gave up 3 bases and J gave up 3 bases, with 15 bases separating them. The length of the CDR3 is 15 residues. The CDR3 DNA reads TGTGCCAGCAGTGAGTTCAGGGACGTAATCTACGAGCAGTACTTC. It yields the protein CASSEFRDVIYEQYF.

The rearrangement joins TRBV9 to TRBJ2-1; D not certain. The germline V gene encodes CDR1 SGDLS and CDR2 YYNGEE. V was pared by 6 bases and J by 0 bases, with 10 bases between. CDR3 length: 14 residues. The CDR3 sequence: CASTQTSSYNEQFF. The CDR3, as DNA: TGTGCCAGCACACAAACCAGCTCCTACAATGAGCAGTTCTTC. The full variable domain, in which reference TRBV9 and TRBJ2-1 provide the parts outside the CDR3, is DSGVTQTPKHLITATGQRVTLRCSPRSGDLSVYWYQQSLDQGLQFLIQYYNGEERAKGNILERFSAQQFPDLHSELNLSSLELGDSALYFCASTQTSSYNEQFFGPGTRLTVL.

The V gene is TRBV6-5, the J gene TRBJ2-7; D is possibly TRBD1 or TRBD2 (5 bases each). Germline values: CDR1 MNHEY, CDR2 SVGAGI. Trimming cost V 2 bases and J 3 bases, with 17 bases left between them. This CDR3 region has 16 residues. CDR3 DNA sequence: TGTGCCAGCAGTTACGGCGAGAGGGGCGCGCACTACGAGCAGTACTTC. As protein: CASSYGERGAHYEQYF.

This sequence joins TRBV27 and TRBJ1-5; 8 bases line up with TRBD1. With V trimmed by 4 bases and J by 6 bases, 8 bases remained unmatched. The CDR3 covers 15 residues. Germline CDR1 reads MNHEY; CDR2 reads SMNVEV (reference sequence). CDR3 residues: CASSSDRGGGQPQHF. CDR3 bases: TGTGCCAGCAGTTCAGACAGGGGCGGCGGTCAGCCCCAGCATTTT.

The chain combines TRBV7-8 with TRBJ2-5; 9 bases match TRBD1. V shed 5 bases, J shed 1 base, and the junction held 8 bases outside the gene matches. The CDR3 covers 16 residues. Germline V lookup: CDR1 SGHVS, CDR2 FQNEAQ. CDR3 nucleotide sequence: TGTGCCAGCAGCCCAGGGACAGGGAATCCCCAAGAGACCCAGTACTTC. Residues: CASSPGTGNPQETQYF.

V and J are TRBV27 and TRBJ2-7; TRBD1 agrees at 9 bases. V trimming: 6 bases; J trimming: 3 bases; junction bases outside the gene matches: 15. CDR3 length equals 17 residues. From germline, CDR1 is MNHEY and CDR2 SMNVEV (reference sequence). CDR3: CASSLRSATGGGYEQYF. The CDR3 DNA is TGTGCCAGCAGCTTGAGGAGCGCGACAGGGGGTGGCTACGAGCAGTACTTC.

The chain recombines TRBV14 with TRBJ2-7, with D perhaps matching TRBD1 (6 bases). This CDR3 spans 13 amino acids. Germline CDR1 is SGHDN and CDR2 is FVKESK. With 1 base removed from V and 7 bases from J, the gap between germline ends came to 11 bases. CDR3: CASSQVTGTEQYF. In nucleotides, the CDR3 is TGTGCCAGCAGCCAAGTAACCGGGACAGAGCAGTACTTC.

The gene calls are TRBV4-1 and TRBJ1-5, with D perhaps TRBD1 (6 bases). V lost 4 bases and J lost 7, with 20 bases in between. Germline CDR1 and CDR2: MGHRA and YSYEKL. This CDR3 comprises 16 residues. In nucleotides, the CDR3 is TGCGCCAGCAGCCGCGTGACAGGCTTCGGGGAACAGCCCCAGCATTTT. Amino acids: CASSRVTGFGEQPQHF.

The chain has TRBV6-1 and TRBJ1-5; a weak D match, TRBD1 (5 bases). The V and J ends lost 5 bases and 6 bases respectively, with 14 bases between them. This CDR3 has 14 amino acids. Germline CDR1 is MNHNS and CDR2 is SASEGT. Here the CDR3 reads CASSRDSLLQPQHF. The DNA for the CDR3 is TGTGCCAGCAGTAGAGACAGTCTCCTTCAGCCCCAGCATTTT.

The chain combines TRBV28 with TRBJ1-5, with 8 bases aligning to TRBD1. Germline CDR1 and CDR2: MDHEN and SYDVKM. V gave up 4 bases and J gave up 1 base; unmatched junction bases: 0. The CDR3 has 14 residues. CDR3 DNA sequence: TGTGCCAGCAGTTACAGGGGGAGCAATCAGCCCCAGCATTTT. Translation gives CASSYRGSNQPQHF.

The chain employs TRBV11-2 and TRBJ2-4, with D possibly called TRBD1 or TRBD2 (5 bases each). The CDR3 sequence is 16 residues long. V shed 0 bases and J shed 0 bases, with 9 bases lying between them. In germline, CDR1 is SGHAT, CDR2 FQNNGV. Here the CDR3 reads CASSLEVGVAKNIQYF. CDR3 nucleotides: TGTGCCAGCAGCTTAGAGGTGGGGGTAGCCAAAAACATTCAGTACTTC.

The chain couples TRBV5-1 to TRBJ2-5; 7 bases line up with TRBD2. The CDR3 length is 16 residues. V shed 2 bases, J shed 1 base, and the junction held 8 bases outside the gene matches. CDR1 and CDR2 from the germline V gene are SGHRS and YFSETQ. As DNA, the CDR3 is TGCGCCAGCAGCTTAGGGGCGGGGGTCCTCCAAGAGACCCAGTACTTC. Translating gives CASSLGAGVLQETQYF.

This rearrangement joins TRBV5-6 to TRBJ2-3; tentatively, D is TRBD2 (5 bases). V dropped 1 base and J dropped 5 bases, with 8 bases sitting between them. The CDR3 sequence is 13 residues long. Germline V gene lookup returns CDR1 SGHDT and CDR2 YYEEEE. This CDR3 is CASSLIEGDTQYF. Written as DNA, the CDR3 is TGTGCCAGCAGCTTGATTGAGGGAGATACGCAGTATTTT.

In its sample, this clone was seen once. V usage is TRBV4-1 and J usage is TRBJ2-7, with D perhaps TRBD1 (5 bases). V dropped 0 bases and J dropped 0 bases, with 12 bases sitting between them. CDR1 and CDR2 from the germline V gene are MGHRA and YSYEKL. The CDR3 consists of 16 residues. The CDR3, as DNA: TGCGCCAGCAGCCAAGATGACAGTTTTAGCTCCTACGAGCAGTACTTC. Encoded protein: CASSQDDSFSSYEQYF.

The chain uses TRBV6-1 and TRBJ1-6; 7 positions agree with TRBD1. The germline CDR1 and CDR2 sequences are MNHNS and SASEGT. The CDR3 spans 17 residues. V lost 4 bases, J lost 1 base, and 7 bases stayed unmatched. Here the CDR3 reads CASSAIGTASYNSPLHF. Here the CDR3 DNA reads TGTGCCAGCAGTGCCATCGGGACAGCATCCTATAATTCACCCCTCCACTTT.

CDR3 in DNA: TGTGCCAGCAGCTTAGCGCCGACACACACAACTAATGAAAAACTGTTTTTT. It specifies CASSLAPTHTTNEKLFF. This chain links TRBV7-9 with TRBJ1-4; no clear D. There are 17 residues in the CDR3. The germline V and J ends were trimmed by 0 bases and 0 bases, with 11 bases remaining between them. Looked up from germline, CDR1 is SEHNR and CDR2 is FQNEAQ (reference sequence).